The 9 T cell receptor beta chains in this list originate from one sample, sequenced in a study of shared clonotypes between healthy human individuals. Produced via immunoSEQ multiplex PCR; TCRdb's table is partial and in-frame only. The table shows around 940,000 clones, with 60% to 85% occurring only once. Sequenced input: memory CD4+ T cells sorted from blood. The subset was: CD45RA-negative fraction. The source is a man younger than 30 in good health.

The V and J genes are TRBV4-1 and TRBJ1-5; D remains ambiguous. This CDR3 region has 15 residues. Germline-derived CDR1 and CDR2 are MGHRA and YSYEKL. The V and J ends lost 1 base and 1 base respectively, with 8 bases between them. The CDR3 loop is CASSQARSSNQPQHF. The CDR3 region has the DNA TGCGCCAGCAGCCAAGCGAGGAGCAGCAATCAGCCCCAGCATTTT.

As regards this clone: A much larger clone is a single base away; this may be a read error. The sample holds other DNA sequences that translate to the same CDR3. This rearrangement joins TRBV28 to TRBJ1-5; D possibly corresponds to TRBD1 (5 bases). The CDR3 is 14 amino acids. Germline CDR1 and CDR2: MDHEN and SYDVKM. The V end was cut by 3 bases, the J end by 1 base, with 7 bases between. CDR3 nucleotide sequence: TGTGCCAGCAGTTTCGGGGGAAGCAATCAGCCCCAGCATTTT. The encoded protein is CASSFGGSNQPQHF.

This clone is a singleton in its sample. The V gene is TRBV2, the J gene TRBJ2-5; TRBD2 matches 10 bases. The germline CDR1 and CDR2 sequences are SNHLY and FYNNEI. The V segment lost 8 bases and the J segment 3 bases; nucleotides outside the gene matches: 0. The CDR3 is made up of 12 amino acids. The CDR3 reads CASGLAEETQYF. CDR3 nucleotide sequence: TGTGCCAGCGGACTAGCGGAAGAGACCCAGTACTTC.

The chain combines TRBV30 with TRBJ2-1; possible D gene TRBD2, 6 bases. V shed 1 base and J shed 1 base, with 17 bases lying between them. CDR1 GTSNPN and CDR2 SVGIG come from the germline V gene (reference sequence). The CDR3 contains 17 residues. CDR3 loop: CAWSGSLWGRSYNEQFF. CDR3 DNA: TGTGCCTGGAGTGGATCTCTGTGGGGGAGGTCCTACAATGAGCAGTTCTTC.

This clone came up a few times. V gene TRBV10-3 combines with J gene TRBJ2-7; D ambiguous. CDR3 length: 12 residues. Trimming shortened V by 4 bases and J by 4 bases, and 8 bases separated the two germline ends. Germline CDR1 and CDR2: ENHRY and SYGVKD. The CDR3 sequence: CAISARPYEQYF. CDR3 DNA: TGTGCCATCAGTGCCCGTCCTTACGAGCAGTACTTC.

The chain employs TRBV7-9 and TRBJ2-7, with D perhaps given as TRBD1 or TRBD2 (5 bases each). The germline V gene has CDR1 SEHNR and CDR2 FQNEAQ (reference sequence). V was pared by 1 base and J by 5 bases, with 9 bases between. CDR3 length equals 13 residues. The CDR3 sequence: CASSLVGTHEQYF. CDR3 DNA: TGTGCCAGCAGCTTAGTAGGGACCCACGAGCAGTACTTC.

As to this clone: This sample includes further DNA sequences coding for the same CDR3. The V call is TRBV5-1, the J call TRBJ1-6; 10 bases fit TRBD1. Germline V gene data show CDR1 as SGHRS and CDR2 as YFSETQ. The CDR3 is 15 residues long. Unmatched junction bases numbered 2, after V lost 0 bases and J lost 8 bases. The CDR3 bases are TGCGCCAGCAGCTTGGACGGGACAGGGGATTCACCCCTCCACTTT. Its translation: CASSLDGTGDSPLHF.

This chain links TRBV5-1 with TRBJ2-7, with D tentatively TRBD2 (5 bases). The CDR3 contains 12 residues. V was trimmed by 4 bases and J by 6 bases, leaving 11 bases between them. In germline, CDR1 is SGHRS, CDR2 YFSETQ. The CDR3 DNA follows: TGCGCCAGCAGCCCGGGGATCGGCGAGCAGTACTTC. Translated: CASSPGIGEQYF.

This sequence joins TRBV4-1 and TRBJ2-1; D ambiguous. V dropped 10 bases and J dropped 8 bases, with 24 bases sitting between them. This CDR3 has 15 residues. Germline V lookup: CDR1 MGHRA, CDR2 YSYEKL. Written as DNA, the CDR3 is TGCGCCATGGGTATTCTTCCCCCCCACTTCGATGAGCAGTTCTTC. This sequence encodes CAMGILPPHFDEQFF.